The clone carrying this TCR beta chain has only one observation. The antigen remains undetermined. The data stem from a study of cytomegalovirus exposure and HLA in healthy donors. Study results and caveats: HLA-A and HLA-B allele assignments for most subjects were reportedly predicted accurately using TCR beta sequences. An Asian-associated ancestry cluster reportedly showed fewer N-insertions than the roughly 670-donor mean in a later analysis. A few chains tied to CMV proved CMV antigen-specific in vitro.

In germline, CDR1 is LGHNA, CDR2 YNFKEQ. V gave up 6 bases and J gave up 0 bases, with 27 bases separating them. The CDR3 contains 20 residues. Primers for the PCR totalled 60 Vbeta and 13 Jbeta. Assay used: immunoSEQ multiplex PCR; TCRdb lists only in-frame clones, some missing. The profile shows under 150,000 clones, 70% to 85% of them singletons. Every donor was a healthy person donating bone marrow. This chain links TRBV4-2 with TRBJ1-3, with D perhaps matching TRBD1 (6 bases). The receptor was derived from a woman aged 18-35 years in good health and CMV-seronegative. The specimen sequenced was PBMCs. CDR3 nucleotides: TGTGCCAGCAGAAGATGGGTTGACAGGCGCGATTTAAGCTCTGGAAACACCATATATTTT. As protein: CASRRWVDRRDLSSGNTIYF.